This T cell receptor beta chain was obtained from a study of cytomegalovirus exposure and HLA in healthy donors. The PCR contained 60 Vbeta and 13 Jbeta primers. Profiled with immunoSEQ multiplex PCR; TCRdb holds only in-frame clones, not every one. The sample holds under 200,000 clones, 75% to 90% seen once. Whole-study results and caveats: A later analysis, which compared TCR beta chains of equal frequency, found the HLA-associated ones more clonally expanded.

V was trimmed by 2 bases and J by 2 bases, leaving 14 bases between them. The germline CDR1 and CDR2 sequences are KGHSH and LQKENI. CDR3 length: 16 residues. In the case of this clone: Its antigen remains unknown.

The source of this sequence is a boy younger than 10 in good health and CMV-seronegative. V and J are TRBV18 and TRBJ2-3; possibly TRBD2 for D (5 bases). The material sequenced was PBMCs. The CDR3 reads CASSPTEGRYTDTQYF. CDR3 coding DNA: TGTGCCAGCTCACCAACAGAGGGTCGGTACACAGATACGCAGTATTTT.